The source of this T cell receptor beta chain is a study of human T cells and chemical hapten exposure. The time point here: pre-sensitization, week 0. Treatment specified: therapeutic diphenylcyclopropenone sensitization with weekly scalp DPC. TCRdb reanalysed the RACE reads using MiXCR and keeps one entry per CDR3 protein. Here the sample spans 99,000 or so distinct CDR3 sequences, about a tenth being singletons. Germline lookup yields CDR1 SGHRS and CDR2 YFSETQ. CDR3 length: 15 amino acids. After removal of 4 bases from V and 5 bases from J, the junction contained 11 bases not matched to a gene. Material: whole blood, obtained in connection with sensitization to the hapten diphenylcyclopropenone (DPC). This rearrangement joins TRBV5-1 to TRBJ1-1; 7 nucleotides agree with TRBD1. This TCR was sampled from a woman aged 55-75 years with alopecia areata. Some clones in this sample may be carry-over from other donors' samples. The CDR3 bases are TGCGCCAGCAGCACCTCTACAGGGGCAGGAACTGAAGCTTTCTTT. Translation gives CASSTSTGAGTEAFF. Full variable domain (rest looked up from reference TRBV5-1 and TRBJ1-1): KAGVTQTPRYLIKTRGQQVTLSCSPISGHRSVSWYQQTPGQGLQFLFEYFSETQRNKGNFPGRFSGRQFSNSRSEMNVSTLELGDSALYLCASSTSTGAGTEAFFGQGTRLTVV.